These 5 T cell receptor beta chains share one sample of origin, sequenced in a study of blood T cell repertoires in COVID-19. Profiling relied on immunoSEQ multiplex PCR, and the TCRdb table lists in-frame clones only, not all of them. The sample carries almost 55,000 clones, approximately 80% recorded once. Material: peripheral blood. The origin of the receptors is a man aged 50 to 59 with acute or convalescent COVID-19.

The chain carries TRBV19 and TRBJ1-5; 7 positions agree with TRBD1. The germline gives CDR1 LNHDA, CDR2 SQIVND (reference sequence). This CDR3 is 15 amino acids long. J gave up 0 bases and V 5 bases, and 4 bases lay outside the gene matches. CDR3: CASSPDRASNQPQHF. The CDR3 DNA reads as TGTGCCAGTAGTCCCGACAGGGCTAGCAATCAGCCCCAGCATTTT.

The rearrangement uses TRBV14 and TRBJ1-6; D is unresolved. Per the germline V gene, CDR1 is SGHDN and CDR2 is FVKESK. The CDR3 loop spans 16 amino acids. V gave up 1 base and J gave up 0 bases, with 7 bases separating them. This chain's CDR3 is CASSQAMSSYNSPLHF. The CDR3 coding sequence is TGTGCCAGCAGCCAAGCGATGAGCTCCTATAATTCACCCCTCCACTTT.

This chain links TRBV5-1 with TRBJ2-3, with TRBD2 identical over 16 bases. Germline V CDR1 and CDR2: SGHRS, YFSETQ. J gave up 3 bases and V 0 bases, and 4 bases lay outside the gene matches. The CDR3 runs to 18 residues. The CDR3, as DNA: TGCGCCAGCAGCTTGGAGGGACTAGCGGGGGGGCTGACAGATACGCAGTATTTT. It is translated as CASSLEGLAGGLTDTQYF.

V gene TRBV2 combines with J gene TRBJ2-5; D possibly corresponds to TRBD2 (6 bases). The CDR3 runs to 14 residues. V lost 5 bases to trimming and J lost 3 bases, with 13 bases between them. Per germline, CDR1 SNHLY and CDR2 FYNNEI. The CDR3 sequence: CASSTTRGKETQYF. DNA for the CDR3: TGTGCCAGCAGTACAACGCGGGGTAAAGAGACCCAGTACTTC.

A remark on this clone: Other DNA sequences within the sample encode an identical CDR3. V and J are TRBV19 and TRBJ2-5; unclear D gene. The CDR3 has 12 residues. V gave up 3 bases and J gave up 4 bases, with 6 bases separating them. Per germline, CDR1 LNHDA and CDR2 SQIVND (reference sequence). The CDR3 is CASSIPGETQYF. In nucleotides, the CDR3 is TGTGCCAGTAGTATCCCGGGAGAGACCCAGTACTTC.